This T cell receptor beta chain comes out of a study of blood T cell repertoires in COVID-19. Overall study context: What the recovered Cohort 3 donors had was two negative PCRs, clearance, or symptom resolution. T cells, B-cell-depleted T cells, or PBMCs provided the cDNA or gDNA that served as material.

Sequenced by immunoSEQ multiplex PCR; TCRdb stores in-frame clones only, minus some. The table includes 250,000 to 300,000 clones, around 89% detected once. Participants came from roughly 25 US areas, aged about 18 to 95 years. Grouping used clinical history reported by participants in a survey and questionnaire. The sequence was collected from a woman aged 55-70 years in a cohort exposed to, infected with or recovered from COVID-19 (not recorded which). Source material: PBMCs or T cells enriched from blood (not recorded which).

CDR3 loop: CASTNIQGLEYGYTF. In nucleotides, the CDR3 is TGTGCCAGTACCAACATACAGGGCTTGGAATATGGCTACACCTTC. The rearrangement uses TRBV19 and TRBJ1-2; D might be TRBD1 (6 bases). The CDR3 has 15 amino acids. Germline V lookup: CDR1 LNHDA, CDR2 SQIVND (reference sequence). V was pared by 7 bases and J by 5 bases, with 20 bases between.